The sequence of this T cell receptor (beta chain) was determined in a study of blood T cell repertoires in COVID-19. This clone was recorded only once. Some clones are missing from TCRdb's copy, which holds only in-frame ones; the method was immunoSEQ multiplex PCR. The sample has about 150,000 clones, roughly 85% seen once. Enrolled during active infection, Seattle patients were then followed longitudinally. This clonotype was obtained from an older woman with COVID-19, enrolled during active disease. The source material was peripheral blood.

CDR3 bases: TGTGCCAGCTCACCACAGAGGTCGACAGGGAGAACAGATACGCAGTATTTT. Encoded protein: CASSPQRSTGRTDTQYF. The chain employs TRBV18 and TRBJ2-3; 7 positions match TRBD1. Losses at the gene ends were 1 base for V and 3 bases for J; bases not matched to a gene: 10. Germline V gene sequence: CDR1 KGHSH, CDR2 LQKENI. The CDR3 runs 17 residues.